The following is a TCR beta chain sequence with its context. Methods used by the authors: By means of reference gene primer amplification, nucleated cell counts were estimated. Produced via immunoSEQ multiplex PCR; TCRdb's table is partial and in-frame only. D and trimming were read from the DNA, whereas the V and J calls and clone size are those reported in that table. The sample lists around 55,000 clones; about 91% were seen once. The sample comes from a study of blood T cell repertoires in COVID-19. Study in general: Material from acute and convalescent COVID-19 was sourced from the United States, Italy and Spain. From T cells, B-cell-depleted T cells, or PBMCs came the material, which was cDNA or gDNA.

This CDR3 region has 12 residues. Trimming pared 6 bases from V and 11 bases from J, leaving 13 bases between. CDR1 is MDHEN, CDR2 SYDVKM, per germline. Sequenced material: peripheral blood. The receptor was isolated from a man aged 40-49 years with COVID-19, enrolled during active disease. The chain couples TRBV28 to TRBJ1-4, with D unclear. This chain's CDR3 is CASRGPGGKLFF. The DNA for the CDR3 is TGTGCCAGCAGAGGTCCTGGAGGGAAACTGTTTTTT.